A selection of T cell receptor beta chains follows, all from one sample in a study of T cells in Graves' hyperthyroidism and ophthalmopathy. In TCRdb, the multiplex PCR reads were re-called with MiXCR into one record per CDR3 protein. The table includes 500,000 to 750,000 distinct CDR3 sequences, 14% detected once. The specimen was blood. All receptors come from a woman younger than 30 with Graves' ophthalmopathy. The CDR3 runs from the conserved cysteine through the conserved F or W. Fields, in order: V gene, clone size, D gene, J gene, CDR3 DNA, CDR3 protein. A D gene is named only where the DNA matches it firmly. Size values are once, few and many counts, or a class for expanded clones, and some rows have none.

>TRBV19|many|TRBD1|TRBJ2-5
TGTGCCAGTAGTATTGGGGACAGGGGGCGAGAGACCCAGTACTTC
CASSIGDRGRETQYF
>TRBV6-2/TRBV6-3|-|-|TRBJ1-3
TGTGCCAGCACCTCAGCGCCGGGGTCCGCGTGGGGAAACACCATATATTTT
CASTSAPGSAWGNTIYF
>TRBV7-2|many|-|TRBJ2-7
TGTGCCAGCAGAGATCCGGGCCAGTCAGGTTACGAGCAGTACTTC
CASRDPGQSGYEQYF
>TRBV6-1|-|-|TRBJ1-2
TGTGCCAGCAGTGAGGCCCGGGGGGGCATTAGACGCTACACCTTC
CASSEARGGIRRYTF
>TRBV7-3|many|TRBD2|TRBJ2-1
TGTGCCAGCAACTTAATTGGGACTAGCGGGACGAGCGGTATCGGGGTGGAGCAGTTCTTC
CASNLIGTSGTSGIGVEQFF
>TRBV6-5|-|TRBD2|TRBJ2-1
TGTGCCAGCAGTTACTCCGGGACTAGCGGGGGCTCCTACAATGAGCAGTTCTTC
CASSYSGTSGGSYNEQFF
>TRBV6-5|many|TRBD2|TRBJ2-7
TGTGCCAGCAGTTACTCGTATATCGCTAGCGGGCCGTCCTACGAGCAGTACTTC
CASSYSYIASGPSYEQYF
>TRBV7-9|many|TRBD2|TRBJ2-7
TGTGCCAGCAGCCGGTCCCTGGCGGGAGGTACCACCTACGAGCAGTACTTC
CASSRSLAGGTTYEQYF
>TRBV3-1|many|TRBD1|TRBJ1-2
TGTGCCAGCAGCATCCGGACAGGCGGCTACACCTTC
CASSIRTGGYTF
>TRBV6-6|many|-|TRBJ2-5
TGTGCCAGCAGTTACTCGAGGGGCGGCCCCCATGGGAAAGAGACCCAGTACTTC
CASSYSRGGPHGKETQYF
>TRBV20-1|many|-|TRBJ2-2
TGCAGTGCTAGAGATTACGGAGCTGGGGAGCTGTTTTTT
CSARDYGAGELFF
>TRBV5-1|many|TRBD1|TRBJ2-3
TGCGCCAGCAGCGATCCCCAGGGGGCAGATACGCAGTATTTT
CASSDPQGADTQYF
>TRBV5-1|many|TRBD1|TRBJ1-1
TGCGCCAGCAGCTTGTACAGGGGGTGGACTGCTGAAGCTTTCTTT
CASSLYRGWTAEAFF
>TRBV7-2|-|-|TRBJ2-5
TGTGCCAGCAGCCCTGGAGCGGTCCAAGAGACCCAGTACTTC
CASSPGAVQETQYF
>TRBV7-9|few|-|TRBJ2-7
TGTGCCAGCAGCCACAGGGCTTCCCACGAGCAGTACTTC
CASSHRASHEQYF
>TRBV30|many|-|TRBJ1-1
TGTGCCTGGAGTGAGTCCACTGAAGCTTTCTTT
CAWSESTEAFF
>TRBV7-8|many|TRBD2|TRBJ2-5
TGTGCCAGCAGCTTAAGCGGGACCGAAGAGACCCAGTACTTC
CASSLSGTEETQYF
>TRBV7-9|few|-|TRBJ1-6
TGTGCCAGCAGCTTAGGAACAGGGAAGTATTCACCCCTCCACTTT
CASSLGTGKYSPLHF
>TRBV27|-|-|TRBJ2-5
TGTGCCAGCAGTCTCCGGCCGTCCGGGGCAGGGACCCAGTACTTC
CASSLRPSGAGTQYF
>TRBV29-1|many|TRBD2|TRBJ2-1
TGCAGCGTTATGAGCGGGAGCTCCTACAATGAGCAGTTCTTC
CSVMSGSSYNEQFF
>TRBV6-1|many|-|TRBJ2-7
TGTGCCAGCAGTACCCTCTCACGGGATGCGGGCGAGCAGTACTTC
CASSTLSRDAGEQYF
>TRBV4-1|few|-|TRBJ1-1
TGCGCCAGCAGCCAAGATCCTGCCTCTTCATACACTGAAGCTTTCTTT
CASSQDPASSYTEAFF
>TRBV7-3|many|TRBD1|TRBJ2-5
TGTGCCAGCAGCCCTAGACAGGGGGTCGGAGAGACCCAGTACTTC
CASSPRQGVGETQYF
>TRBV29-1|few|-|TRBJ2-1
TGCAGCGTTGGGGAATATGAGCAGTTCTTC
CSVGEYEQFF
>TRBV7-9|few|-|TRBJ2-3
TGTGCCAGCAGCTTAGCGGCTAGCGTTTGGACAGATACGCAGTATTTT
CASSLAASVWTDTQYF
>TRBV29-1|many|-|TRBJ2-2
TGCAGCGTTGTTAGGACGTGGGGCGACACCGGGGAGCTGTTTTTT
CSVVRTWGDTGELFF